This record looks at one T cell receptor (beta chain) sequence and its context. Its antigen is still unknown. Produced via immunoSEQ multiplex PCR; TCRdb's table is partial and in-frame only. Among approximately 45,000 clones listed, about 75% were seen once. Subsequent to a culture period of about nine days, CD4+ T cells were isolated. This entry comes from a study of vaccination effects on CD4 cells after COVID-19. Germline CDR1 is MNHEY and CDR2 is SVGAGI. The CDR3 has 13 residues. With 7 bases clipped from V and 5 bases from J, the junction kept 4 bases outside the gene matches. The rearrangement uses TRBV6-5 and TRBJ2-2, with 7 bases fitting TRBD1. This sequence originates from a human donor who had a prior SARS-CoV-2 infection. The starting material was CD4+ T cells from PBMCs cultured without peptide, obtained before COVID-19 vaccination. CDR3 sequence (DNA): TGTGCCAGCACCGTACAGGGGACCGGGGAGCTGTTTTTT. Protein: CASTVQGTGELFF.